These 4 T cell receptor beta chains originate from one sample sequenced in a study of molecular identifiers for immune sequencing clone quantification. TCRdb called the PCR reads again in MiXCR, with one record for every CDR3 protein. This table has about half a million distinct CDR3 sequences, 25% appearing once. Sequenced input: naive CD8+ T cells from blood, with Jurkat cell RNA spiked in. Subset of the sample: FACS-sorted CD8+CD4-CCR7+CD45RA+ naive T cells. The receptors stem from a human donor in good health. Some libraries in this study had Jurkat cell RNA spiked in.

Only a few counts were recorded for this clonotype. This sequence joins TRBV30 and TRBJ2-5; TRBD2 agrees at 9 bases. Trimming at V came to 3 bases and at J to 1 base, leaving 18 bases not matched to a gene. The germline V gene has CDR1 GTSNPN and CDR2 SVGIG (reference sequence). The CDR3 totals 19 residues. The DNA for the CDR3 is TGTGCCTGGAGCCCAGACCCCCCGGGACTAGCACAGGTCCAAGAGACCCAGTACTTC. Translated: CAWSPDPPGLAQVQETQYF. Filled out from reference TRBV30 and TRBJ2-5, the complete variable domain reads SQTIHQWPATLVQPVGSPLSLECTVEGTSNPNLYWYRQAAGRGLQLLFYSVGIGQISSEVPQNLSASRPQDRQFILSSKKLLLSDSGFYLCAWSPDPPGLAQVQETQYFGPGTRLLVL.

As concerns this clonotype: With a much larger clone just one base away, this may be a read error. The chain joins TRBV13 to TRBJ2-5; 7 bases agree with TRBD1. This CDR3 is 16 amino acids long. Germline values: CDR1 PRHDT, CDR2 FYEKMQ (reference sequence). The junction had 15 bases not matched to a gene; V was cut back by 8 bases and J by 3 bases. CDR3 DNA sequence: TGTGCCAGCGGCAAAAGACAGGGAATCTCCAAAGAGACCCAGTACTTC. It codes for CASGKRQGISKETQYF.

This clonotype was picked up a small number of times. The V gene is TRBV18, the J gene TRBJ2-5, with D unclear. Trimming pared 1 base from V and 5 bases from J, leaving 8 bases between. The CDR3 length is 13 residues. CDR1 and CDR2 (germline): KGHSH, LQKENI. The CDR3 nucleotides are TGTGCCAGCTCACCACGGGGTTGGGAGACCCAGTACTTC. Protein sequence: CASSPRGWETQYF.

This clonotype was detected only a few times. The chain links TRBV13 to TRBJ2-1, with TRBD1 as a possible D gene (6 bases). This CDR3 is 17 amino acids long. Trimming took off 0 bases at V and 7 bases at J, with 19 bases between the two ends. Germline-derived CDR1 and CDR2 are PRHDT and FYEKMQ (reference sequence). This chain's CDR3 is CASSLGRGVVPNNEQFF. The CDR3 nucleotides are TGTGCCAGCAGCTTAGGCAGGGGAGTCGTTCCTAATAATGAGCAGTTCTTC.